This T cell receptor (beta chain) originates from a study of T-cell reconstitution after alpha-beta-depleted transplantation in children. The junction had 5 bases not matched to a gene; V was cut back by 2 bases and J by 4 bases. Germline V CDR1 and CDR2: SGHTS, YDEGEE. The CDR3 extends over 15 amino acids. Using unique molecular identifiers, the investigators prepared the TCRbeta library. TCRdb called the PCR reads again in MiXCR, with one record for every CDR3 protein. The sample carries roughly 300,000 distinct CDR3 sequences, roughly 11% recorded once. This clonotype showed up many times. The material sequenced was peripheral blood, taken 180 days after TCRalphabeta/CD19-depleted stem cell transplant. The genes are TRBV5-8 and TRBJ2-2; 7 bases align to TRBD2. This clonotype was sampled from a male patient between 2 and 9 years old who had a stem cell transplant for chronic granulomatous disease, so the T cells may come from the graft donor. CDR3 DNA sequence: TGTGCCAGCAGCTTCCGGACTAGAGTCACCGGGGAGCTGTTTTTT. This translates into CASSFRTRVTGELFF.